There are a few counts of the clone carrying this T cell receptor (beta chain). Both blood RNA, taken from unsorted whole blood, and germline DNA were extracted. Per germline, CDR1 MDHEN and CDR2 SYDVKM. The CDR3 is 12 amino acids. The V gene lost 6 bases and the J gene lost 4 bases, with 9 bases spanning the gap. The data were obtained in a study of tumor-infiltrating lymphocytes in primary liver carcinoma. With about 470 ng total RNA as template and a constant-region primer, TCR beta cDNA was made. Libraries of TCR beta came from three nested multiplex PCR rounds with slightly modified ARM-PCR. Two initial PCR rounds of around 10 cycles each paired TRBV1-TRBV30 forward primers with a C-beta reverse primer. TCRdb ran MiXCR on the multiplex PCR reads and lists one entry per CDR3 protein. The sample holds fewer than 400,000 distinct CDR3 sequences; more than 55% are singletons and the top ten take around 15%.

The V call is TRBV28, the J call TRBJ2-5; D is ambiguous. The sequence came from a woman aged 30 to 39 with primary liver carcinoma and hepatitis B virus infection. Sequencing was done on a sample of peripheral blood. CDR3 sequence: CASRVNLETQYF. Here the CDR3 DNA reads TGTGCCAGCAGGGTCAACCTAGAGACCCAGTACTTC.